This is a list of T cell receptor beta chains from one sample in a study of Ad26.COV2.S vaccination and SARS-CoV-2 variants. Only in-frame clones appear in the TCRdb table, and some are missing; sequencing was by immunoSEQ multiplex PCR. The sample gives about 250,000 clones, roughly 87% of which show up once; just under 3% is in the top ten. This sample comprised peripheral blood, obtained in a trial of Ad26.COV2.S vaccine versus placebo. The receptors come from a person between 18 and 65 years old who received the Ad26.COV2.S COVID-19 vaccine or a placebo. Each CDR3 is given with its conserved first and last residue. The order of the fields is V gene, J gene, clone size, D gene, CDR3 protein, CDR3 DNA. The D gene is left open where the match is weak. A row's size may be missing; if present it is once, few, many or a size class.

TRBV4-2,TRBJ1-1,.,.,CASSQDGAPVLVAFF,TGTGCCAGCAGCCAAGACGGGGCCCCGGTATTAGTAGCTTTCTTT
TRBV5-5,TRBJ1-1,.,.,CASSFQTNTEAFF,TGTGCCAGCAGCTTCCAGACTAACACTGAAGCTTTCTTT
TRBV5-6,TRBJ2-7,.,TRBD2,CASSLRERGMNEQYF,TGTGCCAGCAGCTTGAGGGAGCGGGGGATGAACGAGCAGTACTTC
TRBV7-2,TRBJ2-1,.,.,CASSPPGPAEQFF,TGTGCCAGCAGCCCACCGGGGCCTGCCGAGCAGTTCTTC
TRBV7-8,TRBJ2-1,.,.,CASSFVRGGEQFF,TGTGCCAGCAGCTTTGTACGGGGTGGTGAGCAGTTCTTC
TRBV9,TRBJ2-7,.,.,CASSVGLMREYEQYF,TGTGCCAGCAGCGTAGGATTAATGAGGGAATACGAGCAGTACTTC
TRBV7-6,TRBJ1-1,.,.,CASSLIIDSNTEAFF,TGTGCCAGCAGCCTAATTATTGACAGTAACACTGAAGCTTTCTTT
TRBV7-6,TRBJ2-3,.,.,CASSLGDVPTDTQYF,TGTGCCAGCAGCTTAGGTGATGTCCCAACAGATACGCAGTATTTT
TRBV5-1,TRBJ1-1,.,.,CASSWGQNTEAFF,TGCGCCAGCAGCTGGGGACAGAACACTGAAGCTTTCTTT
TRBV4-1,TRBJ1-4,.,TRBD1,CASSHRQGATNEKLFF,TGCGCCAGCAGCCACAGACAGGGGGCGACTAATGAAAAACTGTTTTTT
TRBV25-1,TRBJ1-6,.,.,CASSSGGYNSPLHF,TGTGCCAGCAGTTCGGGGGGCTATAATTCACCCCTCCACTTT
TRBV6-1,TRBJ2-7,once,.,CASSEHLQGYEQYF,TGTGCCAGCAGTGAGCACTTACAGGGATACGAGCAGTACTTC
TRBV6-4,TRBJ1-1,.,.,CASSSRDTVFF,TGTGCCAGCAGCTCCCGGGACACGGTATTCTTT
TRBV12-5,TRBJ1-2,.,.,CASGLHQGPVGYTF,TGTGCTAGTGGTTTGCATCAGGGCCCCGTAGGCTACACCTTC
TRBV2,TRBJ2-3,.,.,CASSEGGRVDTQYF,TGTGCCAGCAGTGAAGGAGGAAGGGTAGATACGCAGTATTTT
TRBV7-6,TRBJ2-2,.,TRBD2,CASSRGLAGPTGELFF,TGTGCCAGCAGCAGAGGACTAGCGGGACCAACCGGGGAGCTGTTTTTT
TRBV14,TRBJ1-2,few,.,CASSQYSTGNYGYTF,TGTGCCAGCAGCCAATATTCGACCGGAAACTATGGCTACACCTTC
TRBV18,TRBJ1-5,few,.,CASSPDRNQPQHF,TGTGCCAGCTCACCTGACAGGAATCAGCCCCAGCATTTT
TRBV9,TRBJ2-3,.,TRBD1,CASSLHRGPSPVYTQYF,TGTGCCAGCAGCCTCCACAGGGGCCCCAGTCCCGTTTATACGCAGTATTTT
TRBV5-8,TRBJ1-5,few,TRBD1,CASSFGDREVQPQHF,TGTGCCAGCAGTTTCGGGGACAGGGAGGTTCAGCCCCAGCATTTT
TRBV19,TRBJ2-2,.,TRBD1,CASSIKGAPIGELFF,TGTGCCAGTAGTATAAAGGGGGCGCCGATCGGGGAGCTGTTTTTT
TRBV6-6,TRBJ2-3,.,TRBD2,CASSRSPSGGVLDTQYF,TGTGCCAGCAGCCGAAGTCCTAGCGGGGGGGTGTTAGATACGCAGTATTTT
TRBV9,TRBJ2-7,.,.,CASSPTGSPRRGYEQYF,TGTGCCAGCAGCCCGACCGGGTCTCCAAGAAGGGGCTACGAGCAGTACTTC